Below, 21 T cell receptor beta chains from the same sample are listed, as sequenced in a study of T cells in Graves' hyperthyroidism and ophthalmopathy. The source material, RNA transcripts, was used to amplify TCR beta CDR3 regions. RT-PCR in the first round (using the HTBI primer set) targeted the TCR CDR3. TCRdb re-called the multiplex PCR reads with MiXCR, one entry per CDR3 protein. The sample has under 400,000 distinct CDR3 sequences; approximately 13% are singletons. The material sequenced was blood. The receptors shown here come from a woman in her late teens or twenties with Graves' hyperthyroidism.

This clonotype has ten or more counts. The V and J genes are TRBV20-1 and TRBJ2-5; D is unresolved. Germline V CDR1 and CDR2: DFQATT, SNEGSKA (reference sequence). The CDR3 loop spans 12 amino acids. V was trimmed by 6 bases and J by 5 bases, leaving 13 bases between them. CDR3 loop: CSALQRYETQYF. The CDR3 DNA sequence: TGCAGTGCCCTCCAGAGGTATGAGACCCAGTACTTC.

This clonotype was observed at least ten times. This chain joins TRBV3-1 and TRBJ1-2, with D perhaps TRBD1 (5 bases). This CDR3 spans 15 amino acids. The V end was cut by 4 bases, the J end by 5 bases, with 17 bases between. Germline V gives CDR1 LGHDT, CDR2 YNNKEL (reference sequence). DNA for the CDR3: TGTGCCAGCAGCCCTCAAGGGACGTGGACTTATGGCTACACCTTC. Its translation: CASSPQGTWTYGYTF.

The V gene is TRBV13, the J gene TRBJ1-1; a possible D gene is TRBD1 (5 bases). This CDR3 has 14 amino acids. CDR1 PRHDT and CDR2 FYEKMQ come from the germline V gene (reference sequence). Trimming removed 4 bases from V and 7 bases from J, with 16 bases in between. Here the CDR3 DNA reads TGTGCCAGCAGCTCACCGGGGGGGGAGGTTGAAGCTTTCTTT. Its translation is CASSSPGGEVEAFF.

There are a few counts of this clonotype. V is TRBV7-2 and J is TRBJ2-1, with D uncertain. The CDR3 sequence is 17 residues long. The V end was cut by 2 bases, the J end by 2 bases, with 16 bases between. Germline V gene data show CDR1 as SGHTA and CDR2 as FQGNSA. As DNA, the CDR3 is TGTGCCAGCAGCTTAACCCCTTACGCGAGCCCCTACAATGAGCAGTTCTTC. Amino acid sequence: CASSLTPYASPYNEQFF.

Of note for this clonotype: This may be a read error, as it is one base from a much larger clone. CDR3: CASSPSEDGGPYF. In DNA form, the CDR3 reads TGTGCCAGCTCACCGTCGGAGGACGGAGGACCGTACTTC. The chain couples TRBV18 to TRBJ2-4, with D tentatively TRBD2 (5 bases). Germline V CDR1 and CDR2: KGHSH, LQKENI. The CDR3 length is 13 residues. Trimming took off 3 bases at V and 15 bases at J, with 18 bases between the two ends.

The sample holds many counts of this clonotype. The genes are TRBV6-1 and TRBJ2-7, with 8 bases that match TRBD1. Per the germline V gene, CDR1 is MNHNS and CDR2 is SASEGT. CDR3 size: 20 residues. V was pared by 8 bases and J by 6 bases, with 30 bases of the junction left unmatched. CDR3 amino acids: CASQPSVEGPDRVWEPEQYF. The CDR3 DNA is TGTGCCAGCCAACCAAGTGTGGAGGGCCCGGACAGGGTTTGGGAACCCGAGCAGTACTTC.

The CDR3 sequence is CSAFERVEKLFF. CDR3 bases: TGCAGTGCTTTCGAACGGGTCGAAAAACTGTTTTTT. The J gene is TRBJ1-4, the V gene TRBV20-1; no clear D gene. This CDR3 region has 12 residues. Germline V gives CDR1 DFQATT, CDR2 SNEGSKA (reference sequence). The ends were cut back, 5 bases at V and 8 bases at J, with 12 bases in the middle.

CDR3 residues: CASSTGVTNEKLFF. The CDR3 nucleotides read TGTGCCAGCAGCACGGGCGTAACTAATGAAAAACTGTTTTTT. This chain links TRBV6-1 with TRBJ1-4; D unresolved. V was pared by 6 bases and J by 1 base, with 9 bases between. CDR3 size: 14 residues. The germline V gene encodes CDR1 MNHNS and CDR2 SASEGT.

The chain links TRBV6-1 to TRBJ2-3; 9 nucleotides match TRBD2. Trimming at V came to 5 bases and at J to 3 bases, leaving 6 bases not matched to a gene. The germline gives CDR1 MNHNS, CDR2 SASEGT. The CDR3 spans 15 residues. CDR3 bases: TGTGCCAGCAGTCCATCGGGACTAGCAACAGATACGCAGTATTTT. It translates to CASSPSGLATDTQYF.

The rearrangement links TRBV24-1 to TRBJ2-3; D may match TRBD1 or TRBD2 (5 bases each). The V gene lost 5 bases and the J gene lost 1 base, with 21 bases spanning the gap. This CDR3 contains 18 residues. Germline assignment: CDR1 KGHDR and CDR2 SFDVKD. This CDR3 reads CATSGPPRGGGGTDTQYF. CDR3 nucleotides: TGTGCCACCAGTGGGCCCCCTAGGGGCGGAGGTGGCACAGATACGCAGTATTTT.

This clonotype appeared many times. The chain recombines TRBV3-1 with TRBJ2-2; 8 bases fit TRBD2. The trim removed 4 bases at V and 2 bases at J, leaving 9 bases unmatched. Per germline, CDR1 LGHDT and CDR2 YNNKEL (reference sequence). The CDR3 runs to 17 residues. The CDR3 DNA reads as TGTGCCAGCAGCCTATCCACTAGCGGAGTAAACACCGGGGAGCTGTTTTTT. It specifies CASSLSTSGVNTGELFF.

This clonotype showed up just a few times. CDR3 loop: CASSGRGVGRGLEQYF. The CDR3 region has the DNA TGTGCCAGCAGCGGAAGGGGTGTGGGTCGGGGGCTCGAGCAGTACTTC. The chain employs TRBV6-1 and TRBJ2-7; perhaps D is TRBD1 or TRBD2 (6 bases each). Germline values: CDR1 MNHNS, CDR2 SASEGT. This CDR3 is 16 amino acids long. Trimming removed 6 bases at V and 6 bases at J, with 24 bases between.

In this sample, this clonotype turned up a few times. The J gene is TRBJ1-2, the V gene TRBV5-8; D is possibly TRBD1 (5 bases). There are 15 residues in the CDR3. The germline gives CDR1 SGHTS, CDR2 YDEGEE. V lost 4 bases and J lost 5, with 18 bases in between. CDR3 protein: CASSLRDPDKYGYTF. Here the CDR3 DNA reads TGTGCCAGCAGCCTCCGGGACCCGGATAAGTATGGCTACACCTTC.

This clonotype was recorded many times. The rearrangement uses TRBV11-1 and TRBJ1-1, with D possibly TRBD1 on 5 matching bases. This CDR3 has 14 residues. From germline, CDR1 is SGHAT and CDR2 FQDESV (reference sequence). V gave up 5 bases and J gave up 0 bases, with 10 bases separating them. The CDR3 region is CASSRQNLNTEAFF. CDR3 DNA: TGTGCCAGCAGCCGACAGAACTTGAACACTGAAGCTTTCTTT.

V usage is TRBV10-1 and J usage is TRBJ1-3; D may be TRBD1 (5 bases). The CDR3 loop spans 15 amino acids. The germline gives CDR1 WNHNN, CDR2 SYGVQD (reference sequence). Trimming removed 4 bases at V and 7 bases at J, with 17 bases between. In DNA, the CDR3 is TGCGCCAGCAGTGGTTGGTGGGGCTCTGTGAACACCATATATTTT. Protein product: CASSGWWGSVNTIYF.

This clonotype has more than one count but fewer than ten. The rearrangement joins TRBV10-3 to TRBJ2-5; 12 positions match TRBD2. Germline CDR1 is ENHRY and CDR2 is SYGVKD. The CDR3 loop spans 16 amino acids. The V and J ends lost 4 bases and 2 bases, in that order; junction bases with no gene match: 5. CDR3 region: CAISGGLAGGQETQYF. The CDR3 nucleotides read TGTGCCATCAGTGGAGGGCTAGCGGGAGGGCAAGAGACCCAGTACTTC.

The V call is TRBV5-1, the J call TRBJ1-6; 9 nucleotides line up with TRBD1. V shed 7 bases and J 13 bases; nucleotides not matched to a gene: 9. The CDR3 loop spans 13 amino acids. The germline gives CDR1 SGHRS, CDR2 YFSETQ. The CDR3 nucleotides are TGCGCCAGCCCCCTTACAGGGGGCGCCCCCCTCCACTTT. Translation gives CASPLTGGAPLHF.

This clonotype was counted at least ten times. The V gene is TRBV7-2, the J gene TRBJ2-7, with 9 bases fitting TRBD1. This CDR3 has 13 residues. The V gene end was trimmed by 7 bases and the J gene end by 6 bases; junction bases not matched to a gene: 7. Germline V gene sequence: CDR1 SGHTA, CDR2 FQGNSA. The CDR3 reads CASTVTGGSEQYF. DNA of the CDR3: TGTGCCAGCACGGTGACAGGGGGAAGCGAGCAGTACTTC.

This clonotype was observed at least ten times. The chain uses TRBV7-2 and TRBJ2-5, with no clear D. Germline V gene lookup returns CDR1 SGHTA and CDR2 FQGNSA. V was clipped by 1 base and J by 1 base, with 7 bases between them. This CDR3 comprises 14 residues. The CDR3 here is CASSLGLLQETQYF. The CDR3, as DNA: TGTGCCAGCAGCTTAGGGCTACTCCAAGAGACCCAGTACTTC.

This clonotype was detected ten times or more. This chain uses TRBV20-1 with TRBJ2-4; 9 bases line up with TRBD1. V was clipped by 6 bases and J by 5 bases; unmatched bases: 5. The CDR3 runs 13 residues. Germline CDR1 and CDR2: DFQATT and SNEGSKA (reference sequence). The CDR3 nucleotides are TGCAGTGCGCCTCGACAGGGGGAAAACATTCAGTACTTC. Translating it yields CSAPRQGENIQYF.

This clonotype was counted at least ten times. The chain joins TRBV20-1 to TRBJ1-1, with 12 bases fitting TRBD1. The length of the CDR3 is 14 residues. The germline CDR1 and CDR2 sequences are DFQATT and SNEGSKA (reference sequence). V was pared by 6 bases and J by 3 bases, with 5 bases of the junction left unmatched. The CDR3 here is CSAGQGAFHTEAFF. The CDR3, as DNA: TGCAGTGCGGGACAGGGGGCCTTCCACACTGAAGCTTTCTTT.